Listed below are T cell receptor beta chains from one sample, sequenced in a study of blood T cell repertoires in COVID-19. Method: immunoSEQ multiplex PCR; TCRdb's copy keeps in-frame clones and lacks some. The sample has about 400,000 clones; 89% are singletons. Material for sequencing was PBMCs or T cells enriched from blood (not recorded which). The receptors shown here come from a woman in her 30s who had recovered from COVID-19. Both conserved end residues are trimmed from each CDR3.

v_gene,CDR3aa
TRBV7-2,ASSPRGAGTIY
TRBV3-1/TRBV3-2,ASSQGYNRGYGYT
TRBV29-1,SVGVSTGNYGYT
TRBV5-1,ASSFAGQVTPDTQY
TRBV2,ASSEATDLWGNQPQH
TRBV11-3,ASSLAGGPSYEQY
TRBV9,ASSQTGEAVNTEAF
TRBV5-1,ASSATLAGGHEQF
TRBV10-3,AISATGGNTEAF
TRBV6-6,ASSLGQGIWAF
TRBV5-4,ASSLQGTGNTIY
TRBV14,ASSQEGPIRLAGSSYNEQF
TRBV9,ASSVSDRGYQPQH
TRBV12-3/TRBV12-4,ASSLTGFQPQH
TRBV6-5,ASSREEAGNTIY
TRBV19,ASSIVGDRVLETQY
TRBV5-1,ASSLNGDTYGYT
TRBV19,ASSRGTGKIFNTEAF
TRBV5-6,ASSLVWGTGENYGYT
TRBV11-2,ASSMRGLTRGYT
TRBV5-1,ASSLGTSTGELF
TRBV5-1,ASSIGTGVTGELF
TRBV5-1,ASSLGGPNEQF
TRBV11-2,ASSFSGQGFEKLF
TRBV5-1,ASSLGANSGNTIY
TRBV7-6,ASSRGTGSSYEQY
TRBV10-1,ASSLVEAF
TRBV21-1,ASNKLPGQGNTIY
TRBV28,ASRLQGLANEKLF
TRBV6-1,ASSELAGSYNEQF
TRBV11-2,ASSGREGGYT
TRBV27,ASSSSGGEDQPQH
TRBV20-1,SASWGNTIY
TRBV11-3,ASSHRAGSAYNEQF
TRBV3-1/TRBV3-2,ASSGQHNYGYT
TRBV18,ASSPRTGTYNEQF
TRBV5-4,ASSLLHVLEGYT
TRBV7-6,ASSPGTPLYEQY
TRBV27,ASSPRPQGKGGYT
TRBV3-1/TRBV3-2,ASSQGGGNQPQH
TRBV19,ASSTGPFPGYT
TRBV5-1,ASTETPGQGITIY
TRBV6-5,ASRRGLAQDTQY
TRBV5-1,ASSLRMGQGLAGANVLT
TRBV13,ASSLVLAMVNEQF
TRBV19,ASRDRGRLLNTDTQY
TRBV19,ASNSNEKLF
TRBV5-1,ASSWRLAGDFTDTQY
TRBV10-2,ASSRTGVFSGNTIY
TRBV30,AWSRTGRLGSYNEQF
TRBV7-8,ASSPRGRGAVGEQF
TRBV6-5,ASSSPGISQF